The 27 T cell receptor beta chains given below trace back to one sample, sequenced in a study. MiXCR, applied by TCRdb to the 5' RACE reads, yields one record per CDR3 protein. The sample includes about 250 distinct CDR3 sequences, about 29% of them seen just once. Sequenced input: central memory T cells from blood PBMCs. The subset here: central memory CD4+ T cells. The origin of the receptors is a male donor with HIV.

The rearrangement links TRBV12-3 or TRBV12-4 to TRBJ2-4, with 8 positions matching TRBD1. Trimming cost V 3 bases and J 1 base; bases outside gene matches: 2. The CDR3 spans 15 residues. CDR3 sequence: CASSLNRGAKNIQYF. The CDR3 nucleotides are TGTGCCAGCAGTTTGAACAGGGGGGCCAAAAACATTCAGTACTTC.

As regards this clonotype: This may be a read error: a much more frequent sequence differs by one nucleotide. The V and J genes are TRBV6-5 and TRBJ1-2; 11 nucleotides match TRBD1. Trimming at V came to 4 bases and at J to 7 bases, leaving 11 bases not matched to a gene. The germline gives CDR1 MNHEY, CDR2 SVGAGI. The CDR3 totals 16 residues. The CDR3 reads CASSCSQGTGGSGYTF. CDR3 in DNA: TGTGCCAGCAGTTGCTCGCAGGGGACAGGGGGAAGTGGCTACACCTTC.

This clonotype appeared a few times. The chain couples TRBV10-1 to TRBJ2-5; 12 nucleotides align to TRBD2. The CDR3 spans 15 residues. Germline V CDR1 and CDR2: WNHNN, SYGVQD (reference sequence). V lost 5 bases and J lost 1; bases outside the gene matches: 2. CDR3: CASSRGLAGQETQYF. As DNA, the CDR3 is TGCGCCAGCAGTCGGGGACTAGCGGGCCAAGAGACCCAGTACTTC.

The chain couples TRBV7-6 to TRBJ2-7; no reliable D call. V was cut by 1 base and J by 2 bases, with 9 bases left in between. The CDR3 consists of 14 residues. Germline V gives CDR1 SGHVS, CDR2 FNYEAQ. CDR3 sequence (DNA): TGTGCCAGCAGCTTAGGCCAGGCTACCTACGAGCAGTACTTC. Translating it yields CASSLGQATYEQYF.

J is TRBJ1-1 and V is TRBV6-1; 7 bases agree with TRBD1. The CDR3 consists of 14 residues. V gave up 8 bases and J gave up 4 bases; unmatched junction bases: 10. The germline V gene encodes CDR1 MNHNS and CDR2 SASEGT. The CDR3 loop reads CASDRQGRGTEAFF. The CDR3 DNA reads TGTGCCAGCGATAGACAGGGAAGGGGCACTGAAGCTTTCTTT.

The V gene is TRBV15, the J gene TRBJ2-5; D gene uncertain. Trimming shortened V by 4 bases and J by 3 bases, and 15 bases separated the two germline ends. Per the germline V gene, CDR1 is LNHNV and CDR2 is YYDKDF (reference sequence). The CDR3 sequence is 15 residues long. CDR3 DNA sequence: TGTGCCACCAGCAAACTTCCAGCTTCTAAAGAGACCCAGTACTTC. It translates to CATSKLPASKETQYF. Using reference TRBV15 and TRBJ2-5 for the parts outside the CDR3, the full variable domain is DAMVIQNPRYQVTQFGKPVTLSCSQTLNHNVMYWYQQKSSQAPKLLFHYYDKDFNNEADTPDNFQSRRPNTSFCFLDIRSPGLGDTAMYLCATSKLPASKETQYFGPGTRLLVL.

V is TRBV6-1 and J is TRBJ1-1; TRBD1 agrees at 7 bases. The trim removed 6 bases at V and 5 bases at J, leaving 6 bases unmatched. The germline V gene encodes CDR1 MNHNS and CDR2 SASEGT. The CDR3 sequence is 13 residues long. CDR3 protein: CASRRDRETEAFF. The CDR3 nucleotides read TGTGCCAGCAGGCGCGACAGGGAAACTGAAGCTTTCTTT.

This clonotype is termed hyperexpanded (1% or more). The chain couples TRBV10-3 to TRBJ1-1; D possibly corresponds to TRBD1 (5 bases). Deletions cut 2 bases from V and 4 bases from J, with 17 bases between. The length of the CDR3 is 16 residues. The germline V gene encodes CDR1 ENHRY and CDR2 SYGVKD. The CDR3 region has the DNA TGTGCCATCAGTGAGGGGGCGGGCGGATGGGGCACTGAAGCTTTCTTT. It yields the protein CAISEGAGGWGTEAFF.

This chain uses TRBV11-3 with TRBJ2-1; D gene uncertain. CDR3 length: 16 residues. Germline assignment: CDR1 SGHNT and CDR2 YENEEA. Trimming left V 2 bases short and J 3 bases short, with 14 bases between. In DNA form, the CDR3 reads TGTGCCAGCAGCTTATCTGGGCCTGGAGTCTACAATGAGCAGTTCTTC. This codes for CASSLSGPGVYNEQFF.

CDR3 in amino acids: CAWSPVGGGTEAFF. CDR3 in DNA: TGTGCCTGGAGTCCGGTCGGGGGGGGCACTGAAGCTTTCTTT. The rearrangement joins TRBV30 to TRBJ1-1; D is possibly TRBD1 (5 bases). Germline assignment: CDR1 GTSNPN and CDR2 SVGIG (reference sequence). Trimming pared 2 bases from V and 4 bases from J, leaving 14 bases between. The length of the CDR3 is 14 residues.

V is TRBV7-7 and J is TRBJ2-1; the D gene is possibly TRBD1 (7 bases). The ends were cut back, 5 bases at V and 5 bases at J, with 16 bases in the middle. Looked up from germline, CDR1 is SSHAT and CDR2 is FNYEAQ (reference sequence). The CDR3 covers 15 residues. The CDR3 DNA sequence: TGTGCCAGCAGCCCAGACCCAGGGGGGCACAATGAGCAGTTCTTC. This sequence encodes CASSPDPGGHNEQFF.

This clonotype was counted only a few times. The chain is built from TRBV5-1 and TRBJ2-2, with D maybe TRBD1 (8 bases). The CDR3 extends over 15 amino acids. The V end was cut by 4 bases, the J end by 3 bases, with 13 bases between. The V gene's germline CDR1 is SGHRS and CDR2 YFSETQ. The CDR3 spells CASSSGTGDTGELFF. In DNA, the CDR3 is TGCGCCAGCAGCAGCGGGACAGGCGACACCGGGGAGCTGTTTTTT. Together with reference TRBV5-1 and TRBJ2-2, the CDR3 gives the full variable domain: KAGVTQTPRYLIKTRGQQVTLSCSPISGHRSVSWYQQTPGQGLQFLFEYFSETQRNKGNFPGRFSGRQFSNSRSEMNVSTLELGDSALYLCASSSGTGDTGELFFGEGSRLTVL.

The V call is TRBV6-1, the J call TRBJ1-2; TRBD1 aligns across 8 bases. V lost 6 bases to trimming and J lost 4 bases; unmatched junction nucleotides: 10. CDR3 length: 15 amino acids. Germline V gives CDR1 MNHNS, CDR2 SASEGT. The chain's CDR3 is CASSPGQGVGYGYTF. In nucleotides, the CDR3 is TGTGCCAGCAGCCCCGGACAGGGTGTGGGCTATGGCTACACCTTC.

The CDR3 nucleotides read TGCGCCAGCAGGAAGGCAGGGGTGTGGAACACTGAAGCTTTCTTT. This codes for CASRKAGVWNTEAFF. The chain combines TRBV4-3 with TRBJ1-1; a possible D gene is TRBD1 (6 bases). Germline V gives CDR1 LGHNA, CDR2 YSLEER. The V end was cut by 6 bases, the J end by 1 base, with 15 bases between. The CDR3 spans 15 residues.

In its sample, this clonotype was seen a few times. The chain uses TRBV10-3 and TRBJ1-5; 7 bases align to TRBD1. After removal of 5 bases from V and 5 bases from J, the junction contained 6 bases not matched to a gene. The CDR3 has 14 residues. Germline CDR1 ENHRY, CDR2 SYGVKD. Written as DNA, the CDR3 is TGTGCCATCAGTCAGGGACAGAGCGATCAGCCCCAGCATTTT. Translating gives CAISQGQSDQPQHF.

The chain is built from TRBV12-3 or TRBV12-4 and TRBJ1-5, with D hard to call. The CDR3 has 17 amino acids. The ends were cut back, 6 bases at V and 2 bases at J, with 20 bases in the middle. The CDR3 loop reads CASRPPFINSGNQPQHF. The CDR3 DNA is TGTGCCAGCAGGCCCCCCTTTATTAACAGTGGCAATCAGCCCCAGCATTTT.

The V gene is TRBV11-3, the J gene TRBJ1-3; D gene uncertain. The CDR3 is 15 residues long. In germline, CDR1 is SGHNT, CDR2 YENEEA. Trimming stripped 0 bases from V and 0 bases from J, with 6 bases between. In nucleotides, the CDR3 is TGTGCCAGCAGCTTAGATGCGAGCTCTGGAAACACCATATATTTT. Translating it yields CASSLDASSGNTIYF.

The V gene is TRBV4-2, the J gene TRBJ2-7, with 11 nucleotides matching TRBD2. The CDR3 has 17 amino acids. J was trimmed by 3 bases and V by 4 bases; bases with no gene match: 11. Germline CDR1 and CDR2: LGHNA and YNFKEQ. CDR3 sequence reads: CASSRIPTGTSGYEQYF. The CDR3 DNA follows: TGTGCCAGCAGCCGAATACCGACCGGGACTAGCGGCTACGAGCAGTACTTC.

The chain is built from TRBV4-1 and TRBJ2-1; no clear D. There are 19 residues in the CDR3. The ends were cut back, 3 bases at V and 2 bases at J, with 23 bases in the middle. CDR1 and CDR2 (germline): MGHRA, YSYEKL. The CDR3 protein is CASSQDRPSSAATYNEQFF. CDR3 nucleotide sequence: TGCGCCAGCAGCCAGGACCGGCCGTCTTCGGCGGCCACCTACAATGAGCAGTTCTTC.

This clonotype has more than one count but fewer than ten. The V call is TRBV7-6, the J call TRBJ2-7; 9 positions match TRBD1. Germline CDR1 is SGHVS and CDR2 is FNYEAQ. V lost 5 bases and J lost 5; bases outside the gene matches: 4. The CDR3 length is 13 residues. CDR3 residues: CASSGQGTDEQYF. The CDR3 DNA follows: TGTGCCAGCAGCGGACAGGGGACGGACGAGCAGTACTTC.

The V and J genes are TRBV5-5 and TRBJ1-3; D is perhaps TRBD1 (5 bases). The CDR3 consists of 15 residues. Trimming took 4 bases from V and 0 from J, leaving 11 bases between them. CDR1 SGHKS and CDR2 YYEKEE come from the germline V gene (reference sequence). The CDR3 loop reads CASSLTAYSGNTIYF. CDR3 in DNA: TGTGCCAGCAGCCTGACAGCCTACTCTGGAAACACCATATATTTT. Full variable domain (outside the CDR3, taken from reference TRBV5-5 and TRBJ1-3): DAGVTQSPTHLIKTRGQQVTLRCSPISGHKSVSWYQQVLGQGPQFIFQYYEKEERGRGNFPDRFSARQFPNYSSELNVNALLLGDSALYLCASSLTAYSGNTIYFGEGSWLTVV.

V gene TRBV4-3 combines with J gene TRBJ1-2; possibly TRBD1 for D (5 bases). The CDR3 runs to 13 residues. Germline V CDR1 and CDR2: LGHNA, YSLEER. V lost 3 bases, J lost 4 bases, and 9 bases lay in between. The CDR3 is CASSHGGSYGYTF. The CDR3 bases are TGCGCCAGCAGCCACGGGGGGAGCTATGGCTACACCTTC.

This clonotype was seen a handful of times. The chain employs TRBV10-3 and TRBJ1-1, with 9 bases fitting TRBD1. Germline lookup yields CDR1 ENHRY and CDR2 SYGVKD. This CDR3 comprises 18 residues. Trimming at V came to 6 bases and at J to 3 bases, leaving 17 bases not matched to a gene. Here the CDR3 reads CAIRPGQGTTNDHTEAFF. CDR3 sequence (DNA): TGTGCCATCAGACCCGGACAGGGGACAACGAACGACCACACTGAAGCTTTCTTT.

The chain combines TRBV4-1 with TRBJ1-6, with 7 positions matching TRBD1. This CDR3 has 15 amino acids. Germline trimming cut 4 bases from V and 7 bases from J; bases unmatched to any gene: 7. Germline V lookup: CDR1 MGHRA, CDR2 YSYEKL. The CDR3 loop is CASSPRRQGNSPLHF. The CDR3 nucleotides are TGCGCCAGCAGCCCTCGTCGACAGGGCAATTCACCCCTCCACTTT.

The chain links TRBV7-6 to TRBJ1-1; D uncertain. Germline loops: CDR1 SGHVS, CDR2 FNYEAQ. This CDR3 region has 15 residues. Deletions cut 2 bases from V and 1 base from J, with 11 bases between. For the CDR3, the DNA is TGTGCCAGCAGCTTACGGATGGAGGGGAACACTGAAGCTTTCTTT. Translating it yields CASSLRMEGNTEAFF.

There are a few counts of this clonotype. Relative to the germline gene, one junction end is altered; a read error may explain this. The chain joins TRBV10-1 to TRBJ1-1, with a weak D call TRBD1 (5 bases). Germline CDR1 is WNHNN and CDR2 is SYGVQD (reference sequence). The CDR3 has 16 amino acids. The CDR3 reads CASSESRASGNTEAFF. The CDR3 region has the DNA TGCGCCAGTAGTGAGTCCAGGGCTTCAGGGAACACTGAAGCTTTCTTT.

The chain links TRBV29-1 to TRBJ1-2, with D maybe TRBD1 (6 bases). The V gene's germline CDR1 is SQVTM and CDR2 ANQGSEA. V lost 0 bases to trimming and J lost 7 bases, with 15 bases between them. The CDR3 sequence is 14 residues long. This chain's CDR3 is CSVEESTGWGGYTF. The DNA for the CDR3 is TGCAGCGTTGAAGAGTCGACAGGATGGGGTGGCTACACCTTC.